This T cell receptor beta chain was recovered during a study of cytomegalovirus exposure and HLA in healthy donors (dated by TCRdb to about 2017). Describing the broader study: An earlier analysis of several hundred of the donors reported around 280 Gb of sequence data and 117 million unique TCR beta sequences obtained from roughly 180 million T cells. Roughly 290 gigabases of sequencing data and 70 million to 100 million unique TCR sequences made up an early release that covered approximately 620 HLA-typed donors. Of the approximately 400 genotyped donors, 75% to 85% were placed in the genetic ancestry cluster associated with self-reported Caucasian donors. The study aimed to test whether signatures of past pathogen exposure could be identified by cataloging public T cell receptors. The study profiled the T cell repertoires of hundreds of subjects by immunosequencing and related them to cytomegalovirus serostatus. A separate validation cohort of roughly 120 different subjects was used in addition to the 666-subject first cohort. To predict cytomegalovirus infection status, the study combined high-throughput TCR immunosequencing, statistical association of individual TCRs with disease status, and machine learning. To study patterns of TCR occurrence, a later analysis re-analyzed previously published TCR beta repertoires from 666 donors and added high-resolution HLA genotyping. Rather than using new phenotypic data, the later analysis identified candidate immune exposures from TCR beta sequences and from how often those sequences occurred across donors. An earlier analysis of 587 of the donors applied high-throughput TCR beta sequencing to assess whether each TCR beta V gene segment acted as functional or pseudogenic. Donor age, sex, ethnicity and CMV serostatus were compiled together with the repertoire data. A later genetic analysis used genome-wide SNP genotypes for about 60% of the roughly 700 donors, treating that subset as a discovery cohort. All discovery cohort repertoires had been generated on a single sequencing platform. HLA typing covered class I and class II loci at four-digit resolution. The number of donors typed differed by locus, with 629-630 for A, B, C, DRB1 and DQB1, more than 500 for DQA1, over 600 for DPA1, and roughly 450 for DPB1. Because of strong linkage in the cohort, a few DR-DQ haplotypes were treated as single units for association and clustering. Across some 400 genotyped donors of the cohort, an average of approximately 200,000 unique TCR beta nucleotide sequences per donor were sequenced, and 15% to 20% of those sequences were non-productive.

In total, 666 healthy bone marrow donors made up the cohort. All cohort members were sampled while nominally healthy, although unrecorded immune exposures were likely present. The donor tested CMV seropositive and was one of the 289 seropositive cohort members. Every donor gave a peripheral blood sample, and the peripheral blood mononuclear cells from that sample were used for TCR beta sequencing. Genomic DNA extraction from the blood cell samples was performed with the Qiagen DNeasy Blood Extraction Kit. From its cysteine to its phenylalanine, the CDR3 spans 14 amino acids. Only the CDR3 region is kept as DNA, spanning 42 bases read in frame from base 1. V and J lose 5 bases and 6 bases, and a span of 13 bases separates them. The germline V gene supplies CDR1 SGHAT and CDR2 FQNNGV. Points the paper makes about the study in general: Sequencing depth was assumed to be roughly uniform across donors in the presence/absence analyses, though that assumption may not hold. The cohort was sequenced for TCR beta chains only, and without alpha or paired-chain data the features that could be detected were limited. The classifier was reported to diagnose cytomegalovirus status with high specificity and sensitivity in both the original cohort and the validation cohort. The authors suggested that the approach could potentially be generalized to other disease states and immunological phenotypes. HLA typing was unavailable for some donors at each locus, so association tests used only the typed subset. In a later analysis, the rate of TCR association differed among HLA loci, with DRB1 alleles having the most associated TCRs and HLA-C alleles having the fewest. When HLA alleles, especially DR and DQ, strongly co-occurred, TCR associations were difficult to assign to individual alleles. A later genetic analysis reported fewer N-insertions in productive TCRs among donors in an Asian-associated ancestry cluster than the roughly 640-donor mean. In an earlier analysis of more than 500 of the donors, most TCR beta V segments appeared in productive rearrangements about 90% or about 30% of the time, broadly matching IMGT annotations. A cluster of highly shared sequence variants was judged likely to be a technical artifact of the sequencing pipeline. V-gene and J-gene trimming of TCR beta chains was associated with a missense DCLRE1C variant in a later genetic analysis, and the association was replicated in an independent cohort. Correlated functional status among segregating V segments might reflect linkage disequilibrium, but an unknown experimental factor could not be ruled out. In a later analysis, most CMV-associated TCR beta chains were found to appear HLA-restricted, with HLA associations seemingly driven largely by CMV exposure. A further reported finding was that TCR beta sequences accurately predicted the HLA-A and HLA-B alleles for most subjects in the first cohort. In a later analysis, 16,951 TCR beta sequences were associated with specific HLA alleles at a false discovery rate of 0.05. Three of the identified cytomegalovirus-associated TCR beta chains were confirmed in vitro to be specific for cytomegalovirus antigens. A later analysis found that HLA-associated TCR beta chains were more clonally expanded and had lower generation probabilities than equally common non-associated chains. Because counts were too low, about 18 rarely observed V segments, including chromosome 9 orphons, were excluded from the earlier analysis of 587 of the donors. Because the 87-base-pair reads could not distinguish some IMGT-functional V segments, including TRBV6-2 and TRBV6-3, those segments were excluded. Immune exposure information for the cohort was limited to CMV serostatus. Most TCR sequences were seen in very few donors, while some public TCRs were found in many individuals. In the study, around 160 TCR beta chains were listed as associated with cytomegalovirus. Several of the top co-occurrence clusters appeared to be linked to parvovirus B19, influenza, CMV and Epstein-Barr virus, according to a later analysis.

Library preparation was by the immunoSEQ multiplex PCR assay. For the multiplex PCR, a mixture combining 60 forward primers for TCR Vbeta segments and 13 reverse primers for TCR Jbeta segments was used. Amplification of the CDR3 region of rearranged TCR beta genes was performed with a multiplex PCR assay on genomic DNA. On the Illumina HiSeq System, the amplified TCR beta libraries were sequenced as 87-base-pair reads. The authors processed their data as follows. In a later analysis, some 80 million unique TCR beta chains were counted across the approximately 670 repertoires, and approximately 11 million of these chains were shared by at least two donors. To remove PCR and sequencing errors, raw reads were error-corrected and collapsed into unique sequences using a nearest-neighbor algorithm that merged closely related sequences. To assign V, D and J gene segments, CDR3 sequences were aligned to IMGT reference sequences. Each retained sequence needed at least a six-nucleotide match to both a V gene segment and a J gene segment. Rearrangements were called productive when the CDR3 lacked stop codons and stayed in frame with V and J; all others were non-productive. Following IMGT convention, CDR3 was defined as the stretch from the second conserved V-encoded cysteine up to the conserved J-encoded phenylalanine. The earlier analysis of fewer than 700 of the donors excluded sequences that lacked an unambiguous match to a single V gene segment. In an earlier analysis of more than 500 of the donors, a V segment was called functional when productive rearrangements were above 56.7%, and segregating when the standard deviation between donors exceeded 5%. A statistical classification framework was built for diagnosing cytomegalovirus status from the catalog of TCR beta chain sequences. V and J gene assignment, in a later analysis, came from comparing TCR nucleotide sequences with IMGT/GENE-DB human TR gene sequences. The TCRdist pipeline was used in a later analysis to assign CDR3 sequences and most-parsimonious VDJ recombination scenarios. In a later analysis, each TCR beta chain was defined by its CDR3 amino acid sequence together with its V-gene family, and reads lacking a unique V-gene family were excluded. In a later analysis, around 600 highly shared, low-generation-probability nucleotide sequences were removed to address suspected cross-contamination and a sequencing artifact. For each public chain, a later analysis derived a clonal expansion index from normalized ranks of inferred template counts within each repertoire. A later analysis computed generation probabilities with a VDJ recombination model fitted to out-of-frame rearrangements, and checked the results against IGoR. Hypergeometric tests were used in a later analysis to score TCR-TCR, TCR-HLA and TCR-CMV co-occurrence, with a repertoire-size bias correction applied to the TCR pairs. A later analysis estimated false discovery rates by permuting HLA or CMV assignments 20 times. In a later analysis, co-occurring TCRs were grouped with DBSCAN, and TCRdist sequence similarity was added when clustering was performed within HLA-allele-positive subsets. Repertoires with fewer than 30,000 or more than 120,000 public chains were left out of co-occurrence clustering, as were about 5 repertoires with anomalous nucleotide sharing. TCRdb obtained this table from immuneACCESS and retained in-frame rearrangements with V and J assigned. These tables miss some clones; where compared with another copy, unresolved V genes account for less than half of the shortfall, and the remainder is unexplained. The D gene and trimming were derived from the DNA, and the V and J assignments and clone size from that table. The sample table contains 65,000 or so clones; only one count was recorded for around 73% of them. Of the sample, about 2.9% is held by the ten largest clones.

This clone has only a few counts. Its antigen has not been determined. No base-level quality is on record; no much larger clone is a single base apart. The chain is assembled from TRBV11-2 and TRBJ1-4; TRBD1 is a weak D gene call, 5 bases matching. The sequence came from a girl between 5 and 17 years old in good health and CMV-seropositive. The sequenced sample consisted of PBMCs. The encoded CDR3 is CASSIGGGYEKLFF. At the DNA level, the sequence is TGTGCCAGCAGCATCGGCGGGGGTTATGAAAAACTGTTTTTT. The full variable domain, with segments outside the CDR3 supplied by the reference TRBV11-2 and TRBJ1-4 proteins, appears as EAGVAQSPRYKIIEKRQSVAFWCNPISGHATLYWYQQILGQGPKLLIQFQNNGVVDDSQLPKDRFSAERLKGVDSTLKIQPAKLEDSAVYLCASSIGGGYEKLFFGSGTQLSVL.